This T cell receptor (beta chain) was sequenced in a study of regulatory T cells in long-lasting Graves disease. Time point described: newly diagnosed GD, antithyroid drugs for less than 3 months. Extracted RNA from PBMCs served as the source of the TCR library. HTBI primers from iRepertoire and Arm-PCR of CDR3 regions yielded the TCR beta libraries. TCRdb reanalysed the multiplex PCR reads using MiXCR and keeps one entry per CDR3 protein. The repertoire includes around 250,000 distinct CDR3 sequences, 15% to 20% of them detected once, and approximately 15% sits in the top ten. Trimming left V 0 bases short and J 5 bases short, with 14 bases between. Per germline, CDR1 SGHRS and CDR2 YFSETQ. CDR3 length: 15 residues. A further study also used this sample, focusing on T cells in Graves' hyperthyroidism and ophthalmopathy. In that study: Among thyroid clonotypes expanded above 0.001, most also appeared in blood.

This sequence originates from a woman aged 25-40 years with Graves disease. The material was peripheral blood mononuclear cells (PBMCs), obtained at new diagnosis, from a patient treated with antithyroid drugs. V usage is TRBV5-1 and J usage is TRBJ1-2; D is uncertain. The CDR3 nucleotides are TGCGCCAGCAGCTTGGAAGGGTCGGGATTTTATGGCTACACCTTC. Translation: CASSLEGSGFYGYTF.